The entry that follows covers one T cell receptor (beta chain) sequence. Its specificity is not known. Some clones are missing from TCRdb's copy, which holds only in-frame ones; the method was immunoSEQ multiplex PCR. Among fewer than 80,000 clones, about two thirds were seen once, and the ten largest hold over 7.5%. The sample is drawn from a study of PD-1 blockade in classical Hodgkin lymphoma. Study details: Patients were treated with nivolumab at 3 mg/kg, and this was given intravenously every 2 weeks.

This CDR3 contains 15 residues. Germline V CDR1 and CDR2: SGHNT, YENEEA. Trimming removed 5 bases from V and 7 bases from J, with 20 bases in between. General study findings and limits: Complete responders started with a diversity level that resembled newly diagnosed patients at baseline.

Each patient experienced a relapse that followed autologous stem cell transplantation, and brentuximab vedotin exposure varied. The source was peripheral blood mononuclear cells (PBMCs), collected before the second cycle of nivolumab. The chain recombines TRBV11-3 with TRBJ1-1; weak D call: TRBD1 (6 bases). The TCR was taken from a human donor with classical Hodgkin lymphoma. CDR3 protein: CASSQEAGAGGEAFF. CDR3 DNA: TGTGCCAGCAGCCAGGAGGCAGGGGCAGGCGGTGAAGCTTTCTTT. Supplemented by reference TRBV11-3 and TRBJ1-1, the full variable domain reads EAGVVQSPRYKIIEKKQPVAFWCNPISGHNTLYWYLQNLGQGPELLIRYENEEAVDDSQLPKDRFSAERLKGVDSTLKIQPAELGDSAVYLCASSQEAGAGGEAFFGQGTRLTVV.